Listed below are T cell receptor beta chains from one sample, sequenced in a study of Graves' ophthalmopathy and Graves' hyperthyroidism. MiXCR, run by TCRdb on the multiplex PCR reads, gives a single entry per CDR3 protein. The table includes approximately 150,000 distinct CDR3 sequences, under 45% detected once. Sample: peripheral blood. All receptors come from a man aged 25 to 40 with Graves' ophthalmopathy. CDR3s include the opening cysteine and the closing phenylalanine or tryptophan. A D gene is named only where the DNA matches it firmly. Size is omitted from some rows. Given values are once, few, many or a class for expanded clones.

abundance,j_gene,d_gene,v_gene,CDR3nt,CDR3aa
many,TRBJ2-2,NA,TRBV19,TGTGCCAGTAGTAGGATCGGGGGCAGTCTCGGTCAGGACACCGGGGAGCTGTTTTTT,CASSRIGGSLGQDTGELFF
many,TRBJ2-2,TRBD2,TRBV20-1,TGCAGTGCTAGTAAGAGCGGGAGCCCGCACACCGGGGAGCTGTTTTTT,CSASKSGSPHTGELFF
NA,TRBJ2-6,NA,TRBV7-3,TGTGCCAGCAGCTTAAAAGCGACTGGGGCCAACGTCCTGACTTTC,CASSLKATGANVLTF
NA,TRBJ1-1,TRBD1,TRBV6-1,TGTGCCAGCAGGAGCGCCGGGACAGGCAGGTGGACTGAAGCTTTCTTT,CASRSAGTGRWTEAFF
NA,TRBJ2-7,NA,TRBV12-3/TRBV12-4,TGTGCCAGCAGTTTACAAGTGGAGGAGCAGTACTTC,CASSLQVEEQYF
many,TRBJ2-7,NA,TRBV12-3/TRBV12-4,TGTGCCAGCAGTTTAGCGCGATCCAGGGCTGGCTACGAGCAGTACTTC,CASSLARSRAGYEQYF
many,TRBJ1-2,NA,TRBV6-1,TGTGCCAGCAGTGAGAACGCCTCAGGTGGCTACACCTTC,CASSENASGGYTF
many,TRBJ2-2,NA,TRBV28,TGTGCCAGCAGCCCGGGCTTTGGGGTCAGCACCGGGGAGCTGTTTTTT,CASSPGFGVSTGELFF
many,TRBJ1-2,NA,TRBV12-5,TGTGCTAGTGGTTTGCTCAGTTCTAACTATGGCTACACCTTC,CASGLLSSNYGYTF
many,TRBJ1-2,TRBD1,TRBV7-8,TGTGCCAGCAGCTTAGTGAGACAGGGCTACAACTATGGCTACACCTTC,CASSLVRQGYNYGYTF
NA,TRBJ2-2,NA,TRBV5-1,TGCGCCAGCAGCCCGTCCGTCACCGGGGAGCTGTTTTTT,CASSPSVTGELFF
few,TRBJ2-7,TRBD2,TRBV12-3/TRBV12-4,TGTGCCAGCAGTTTAGCCAGCGGGAGCTGGGAGCAGTACTTC,CASSLASGSWEQYF
many,TRBJ2-5,NA,TRBV12-3/TRBV12-4,TGTGCCAGCAGTTTAGGGCACCTCCAAGAGACCCAGTACTTC,CASSLGHLQETQYF
NA,TRBJ1-2,NA,TRBV4-1,TGCGCCAGCAGCCAAGAAACAGTTTATGGCTACACCTTC,CASSQETVYGYTF
NA,TRBJ1-2,NA,TRBV6-1,TGTGCCAGCAGACCTCGGTGGGCAGCCAACTATGGCTACACCTTC,CASRPRWAANYGYTF
NA,TRBJ2-7,NA,TRBV11-1,TGTGCCAGCAGCTTAGAGTCCACTTACGAGCAGTACTTC,CASSLESTYEQYF
many,TRBJ1-1,NA,TRBV27,TGTGCCAGCAGTTTATCGACTAAGCTCACTGAAGCTTTCTTT,CASSLSTKLTEAFF
many,TRBJ2-5,NA,TRBV4-1,TGCGCCAGCAGCCAAGTCCCAGGGAGTGAAGAGACCCAGTACTTC,CASSQVPGSEETQYF
many,TRBJ2-5,NA,TRBV3-1,TGTGCCAGCAGCCAAGGAGGGACACACCAAGAGACCCAGTACTTC,CASSQGGTHQETQYF
once,TRBJ2-5,NA,TRBV2,TGTGCCAGCAGTGAGATGAATCTCTCGACCCAGTACTTC,CASSEMNLSTQYF
many,TRBJ2-5,NA,TRBV28,TGTGCCAGCAGTTTGCTGGGGAGGAGAGAGACCCAGTACTTC,CASSLLGRRETQYF
many,TRBJ1-5,NA,TRBV7-8,TGTGCCAGCAGCGAGAGTAATCAGCCCCAGCATTTT,CASSESNQPQHF